Below are 22 T cell receptor beta chains sequenced from a single sample in a study of a mutant IDH1 vaccine in newly diagnosed glioma. Time point meaning: week 5, during vaccination. All doses held 300 ug of mutant IDH1 20-mer peptide, with topical imiquimod. The assay was immunoSEQ multiplex PCR, and TCRdb's table has in-frame clones only and misses some. Altogether tens of thousands of clones are present, roughly four fifths being singletons, with the ten largest covering 6.5% to 9%. Their cognate antigens are unknown. The sequenced sample was PBMCs, obtained from a glioma patient whose treatment included an IDH1 peptide vaccine. These receptors all stem from a woman between 45 and 60 years old with glioma.

The genes are TRBV2 and TRBJ1-6, with unresolved D. Germline CDR1 SNHLY, CDR2 FYNNEI. V was pared by 7 bases and J by 0 bases, with 13 bases between. This CDR3 is built from 16 residues. This CDR3 is CASKGPQSSYNSPLHF. CDR3 bases: TGTGCCAGCAAAGGTCCACAGAGCTCCTATAATTCACCCCTCCACTTT.

This chain links TRBV27 with TRBJ2-1; no definite D call. V was shortened by 6 bases and J by 6 bases, with 12 bases between the two germline ends. There are 13 residues in the CDR3. The germline V gene encodes CDR1 MNHEY and CDR2 SMNVEV (reference sequence). The CDR3 bases are TGTGCCAGCAGACACAGAGACATCAATGAGCAGTTCTTC. It codes for CASRHRDINEQFF.

The rearrangement joins TRBV11-2 to TRBJ2-7; D is possibly TRBD2 (5 bases). Germline values: CDR1 SGHAT, CDR2 FQNNGV. The CDR3 covers 12 residues. Trimming left V 11 bases short and J 2 bases short, with 13 bases between. CDR3 nucleotides: TGTGCCTCCTCGGAGGCTACCTACGAGCAGTACTTC. Translation: CASSEATYEQYF. The full variable domain, rest sourced from reference TRBV11-2 and TRBJ2-7, is EAGVAQSPRYKIIEKRQSVAFWCNPISGHATLYWYQQILGQGPKLLIQFQNNGVVDDSQLPKDRFSAERLKGVDSTLKIQPAKLEDSAVYLCASSEATYEQYFGPGTRLTVT.

The J gene is TRBJ2-2, the V gene TRBV5-4, with 7 bases matching TRBD1. This CDR3 spans 14 amino acids. CDR1 and CDR2 from the germline V gene are SGHNT and YYREEE (reference sequence). The ends lost 7 bases at V and 3 bases at J; junction bases unmatched: 6. CDR3 nucleotide sequence: TGTGCCAGCCGCTCGGACAGGTACACCGGGGAGCTGTTTTTT. This gives the protein CASRSDRYTGELFF.

Here the CDR3 reads CASSPDRVGSPLHF. CDR3 nucleotide sequence: TGTGCCAGCAGCCCCGACAGGGTCGGTTCACCCCTCCACTTT. The rearrangement links TRBV5-6 to TRBJ1-6, with TRBD1 matching 7 bases. J was trimmed by 9 bases and V by 4 bases; bases with no gene match: 7. Per germline, CDR1 SGHDT and CDR2 YYEEEE. CDR3 length equals 14 residues.

On this clone itself: The junction shows a germline mismatch at one end, possibly a read error. The chain joins TRBV5-1 to TRBJ2-7; TRBD1 matches at 9 bases. Germline CDR1 SGHRS, CDR2 YFSETQ. The CDR3 has 15 residues. CDR3 protein: CASSPRPGQGPERYF. CDR3 nucleotide sequence: TGCGCCAGCAGCCCGCGACCGGGACAGGGCCCGGAGCGGTACTTC. The full variable domain, its missing parts supplied by reference TRBV5-1 and TRBJ2-7, is KAGVTQTPRYLIKTRGQQVTLSCSPISGHRSVSWYQQTPGQGLQFLFEYFSETQRNKGNFPGRFSGRQFSNSRSEMNVSTLELGDSALYLCASSPRPGQGPERYFGPGTRLTVT.

This chain joins TRBV10-1 and TRBJ1-3, with TRBD1 as a possible D gene (5 bases). The CDR3 spans 13 residues. Germline CDR1 reads WNHNN; CDR2 reads SYGVQD (reference sequence). V dropped 10 bases and J dropped 1 base, with 11 bases sitting between them. CDR3 bases: TGCGCCACAAGACGGGGGTCTGGAAACACCATATATTTT. It specifies CATRRGSGNTIYF.

This rearrangement joins TRBV9 to TRBJ1-3; unclear D gene. V was clipped by 0 bases and J by 3 bases, with 16 bases between them. The CDR3 has 17 amino acids. Germline lookup yields CDR1 SGDLS and CDR2 YYNGEE. In DNA form, the CDR3 reads TGTGCCAGCAGCGTAGGTGGCAGTGTGGTCTTTGGAAACACCATATATTTT. Its translation is CASSVGGSVVFGNTIYF.

This chain uses TRBV15 with TRBJ2-5; 11 bases fit TRBD2. V dropped 1 base and J dropped 3; count of bases not matched to a gene: 1. This CDR3 has 15 residues. Germline-derived CDR1 and CDR2 are LNHNV and YYDKDF (reference sequence). The CDR3 loop is CATSRGSGGEETQYF. Here the CDR3 DNA reads TGTGCCACCAGCAGAGGTAGCGGGGGGGAAGAGACCCAGTACTTC.

The rearrangement links TRBV6-1 to TRBJ2-7, with 9 bases matching TRBD1. The CDR3 is made up of 15 amino acids. V was clipped by 4 bases and J by 5 bases; unmatched bases: 9. Germline V gene lookup returns CDR1 MNHNS and CDR2 SASEGT. As DNA, the CDR3 is TGTGCCAGCAGTGGAACCGGGACAGGGTTAAACGAGCAGTACTTC. It encodes CASSGTGTGLNEQYF.

The chain carries TRBV25-1 and TRBJ2-3, with 10 bases that match TRBD1. The CDR3 spans 16 residues. Germline CDR1 and CDR2: MGHDK and SYGVNS. J gave up 4 bases and V 7 bases, and 11 bases lay outside the gene matches. CDR3 sequence reads: CASTLSETGGADTQYF. The CDR3 nucleotides are TGTGCCAGCACCTTATCGGAGACAGGGGGCGCAGATACGCAGTATTTT.

This chain links TRBV4-1 with TRBJ1-2, with 7 nucleotides matching TRBD1. Germline lookup yields CDR1 MGHRA and CDR2 YSYEKL. The CDR3 sequence is 17 residues long. Trimming at V came to 4 bases and at J to 4 bases, leaving 15 bases not matched to a gene. The CDR3 DNA follows: TGCGCCAGCAGCCCTACCGGGACAGCCGCGATTATCTATGGCTACACCTTC. Residues: CASSPTGTAAIIYGYTF.

CDR3 loop: CASSLSTASNTEAFF. The CDR3 DNA follows: TGTGCCAGCAGCTTATCGACAGCTTCTAACACTGAAGCTTTCTTT. The chain is built from TRBV7-9 and TRBJ1-1; D may be TRBD1 (5 bases). Germline lookup yields CDR1 SEHNR and CDR2 FQNEAQ (reference sequence). The CDR3 extends over 15 amino acids. V was clipped by 2 bases and J by 2 bases, with 12 bases between them.

The chain recombines TRBV4-1 with TRBJ1-5; D ambiguous. This CDR3 spans 16 amino acids. V lost 0 bases, J lost 6 bases, and 15 bases lay in between. Germline V gives CDR1 MGHRA, CDR2 YSYEKL. The DNA for the CDR3 is TGCGCCAGCAGCCAAGACGCGGGCCGAGCGAGTCAGCCCCAGCATTTT. Translated: CASSQDAGRASQPQHF.

The genes are TRBV7-9 and TRBJ1-2; 7 nucleotides line up with TRBD1. This CDR3 is built from 15 residues. CDR1 is SEHNR, CDR2 FQNEAQ, per germline (reference sequence). Losses at the gene ends were 5 bases for V and 5 bases for J; bases not matched to a gene: 11. CDR3 in DNA: TGTGCCAGCAGCATCAGGACAGGACGGGGGTATGGCTACACCTTC. Protein: CASSIRTGRGYGYTF.

This sequence joins TRBV4-3 and TRBJ1-4, with D hard to call. Between the trimmed V and J ends, which lost 0 bases and 8 bases, there was a span of 7 bases. Germline CDR1 is LGHNA and CDR2 is YSLEER. This CDR3 is built from 13 residues. The chain's CDR3 is CASSQDQREKLFF. The CDR3 DNA reads as TGCGCCAGCAGCCAAGATCAGCGGGAAAAACTGTTTTTT.

The rearrangement joins TRBV6-1 to TRBJ1-6, with no clear D. CDR1 is MNHNS, CDR2 SASEGT, per germline. Between the trimmed V and J ends, which lost 7 bases and 0 bases, there was a span of 10 bases. This CDR3 has 15 amino acids. CDR3 loop: CASNLGDSYNSPLHF. In nucleotides, the CDR3 is TGTGCCAGCAATCTGGGAGACTCCTATAATTCACCCCTCCACTTT.

This CDR3 reads CASSDSRDYYGYTF. The CDR3 bases are TGTGCCAGCAGTGATTCTAGGGACTACTATGGCTACACCTTC. V usage is TRBV2 and J usage is TRBJ1-2, with a tentative D call TRBD1 (5 bases). V lost 3 bases, J lost 3 bases, and 11 bases lay in between. The germline CDR1 and CDR2 sequences are SNHLY and FYNNEI. The CDR3 has 14 amino acids.

The sample holds one count of this clone. The V gene is TRBV6-5, the J gene TRBJ1-3; TRBD1 is a possible D gene (6 bases). This CDR3 comprises 15 residues. Germline assignment: CDR1 MNHEY and CDR2 SVGAGI. V was pared by 4 bases and J by 2 bases, with 12 bases between. CDR3 nucleotide sequence: TGTGCCAGCAGTTCCCCGACAGGAACTGGAAACACCATATATTTT. Its protein product is CASSSPTGTGNTIYF.

The chain uses TRBV10-3 and TRBJ1-6; 10 bases are a match to TRBD1. V lost 6 bases and J lost 7; bases outside the gene matches: 6. The CDR3 has 15 amino acids. Germline lookup yields CDR1 ENHRY and CDR2 SYGVKD. DNA for the CDR3: TGTGCCATCAGGATGGGACAGGGGCTAAATTCACCCCTCCACTTT. Translated: CAIRMGQGLNSPLHF.

About this clone itself: At one end the junction does not follow the germline gene, possibly because of a read error. This rearrangement joins TRBV30 to TRBJ1-2; TRBD1 aligns across 7 bases. This CDR3 contains 11 residues. Germline V gene lookup returns CDR1 GTSNPN and CDR2 SVGIG (reference sequence). The CDR3 DNA reads TGTGCCTGGAGTCCCCGGACAGGCCTCTACTTC. It is translated as CAWSPRTGLYF.

This CDR3 is CASNVGTGGQGAFF. The CDR3 DNA follows: TGTGCCAGCAACGTTGGGACAGGGGGTCAAGGAGCTTTCTTT. The rearrangement links TRBV7-9 to TRBJ1-1; 11 positions match TRBD1. The junction had 11 bases not matched to a gene; V was cut back by 7 bases and J by 10 bases. Germline V lookup: CDR1 SEHNR, CDR2 FQNEAQ (reference sequence). The CDR3 loop spans 14 amino acids.